These 13 T cell receptor beta chains originate from one sample sequenced in a study of human T cells and chemical hapten exposure. Time point described: patch test 2, 6 weeks after DPC sensitization. Treatment in this sample: therapeutic diphenylcyclopropenone sensitization with weekly scalp DPC. TCRdb re-derived calls from the RACE reads in MiXCR, one entry per CDR3 protein. Of some 350,000 distinct CDR3 sequences listed, roughly 6% were seen once; the top ten hold 5% to 6%. The material was whole blood, obtained in connection with sensitization to the hapten diphenylcyclopropenone (DPC). The receptors derive from a woman aged 18-35 years with alopecia areata. Some clones in this sample may be carry-over from other donors' samples.

This clonotype turned up a few times. V and J are TRBV2 and TRBJ1-5; TRBD1 matches at 9 bases. The CDR3 consists of 16 residues. Germline CDR1 reads SNHLY; CDR2 reads FYNNEI. Trimming removed 6 bases from V and 0 bases from J; junction bases left unmatched: 6. Here the CDR3 reads CASRGQGPYSNQPQHF. In nucleotides, the CDR3 is TGTGCCAGCAGGGGACAGGGACCTTATAGCAATCAGCCCCAGCATTTT.

In its sample, this clonotype was seen a few times. The chain employs TRBV6-1 and TRBJ2-1, with 8 positions matching TRBD1. CDR1 MNHNS and CDR2 SASEGT come from the germline V gene. Trimming cost V 6 bases and J 6 bases; bases outside gene matches: 13. The CDR3 is 16 residues long. The CDR3 nucleotides are TGTGCCAGCAGGGGGGATTGGACAGGGAAGGGCAATGAGCAGTTCTTC. It yields the protein CASRGDWTGKGNEQFF.

This clonotype turned up a few times. V is TRBV7-9 and J is TRBJ2-7, with 7 bases that match TRBD1. The CDR3 sequence is 14 residues long. Germline V CDR1 and CDR2: SEHNR, FQNEAQ (reference sequence). Trimming cost V 6 bases and J 2 bases; bases outside gene matches: 7. The CDR3 DNA sequence: TGTGCCAGCAGTCCGGACAGGTCGACCTACGAGCAGTACTTC. This sequence encodes CASSPDRSTYEQYF.

In its sample, this clonotype was seen many times. The V and J genes are TRBV29-1 and TRBJ1-4, with 9 bases fitting TRBD1. This CDR3 comprises 13 residues. The junction had 5 bases not matched to a gene; V was cut back by 4 bases and J by 8 bases. Per the germline V gene, CDR1 is SQVTM and CDR2 is ANQGSEA. In DNA, the CDR3 is TGCAGCGTTGCGGGACAGGGAAGCGAAAAACTGTTTTTT. Its translation is CSVAGQGSEKLFF.

This clonotype was seen repeatedly, ten times or more. The chain recombines TRBV5-1 with TRBJ2-5; D may be TRBD1 or TRBD2 (5 bases each). The CDR3 is made up of 15 amino acids. The germline gives CDR1 SGHRS, CDR2 YFSETQ. Trimming pared 1 base from V and 3 bases from J, leaving 13 bases between. CDR3: CASSLWGSSEETQYF. CDR3 in DNA: TGCGCCAGCAGCTTGTGGGGGTCATCAGAAGAGACCCAGTACTTC.

In this sample, this clonotype turned up many times. The gene calls are TRBV20-1 and TRBJ1-6; D possibly corresponds to TRBD1 (5 bases). This CDR3 has 13 amino acids. CDR1 DFQATT and CDR2 SNEGSKA come from the germline V gene (reference sequence). The chain's CDR3 is CGIIRDPNSPLHF. The CDR3 DNA follows: TGCGGGATAATACGGGACCCCAATTCACCCCTCCACTTT.

This clonotype was observed a few times. The chain carries TRBV20-1 and TRBJ2-2; a possible D gene is TRBD1 (7 bases). This CDR3 is 14 amino acids long. Per germline, CDR1 DFQATT and CDR2 SNEGSKA (reference sequence). V was trimmed by 3 bases and J by 5 bases, leaving 13 bases between them. For the CDR3, the DNA is TGCAGTGCTAGGGACAGGAGGGGGACCGGGGAGCTGTTTTTT. This encodes CSARDRRGTGELFF.

This clonotype was seen many times. This chain uses TRBV5-1 with TRBJ2-1; D is perhaps TRBD2 (5 bases). V was trimmed by 0 bases and J by 5 bases, leaving 12 bases between them. Germline V gives CDR1 SGHRS, CDR2 YFSETQ. This CDR3 is built from 15 residues. The CDR3 nucleotides are TGCGCCAGCAGCTTGGGATCGACGGGAAACAATGAGCAGTTCTTC. Translating it yields CASSLGSTGNNEQFF. Full variable domain (remainder filled in from reference TRBV5-1 and TRBJ2-1): KAGVTQTPRYLIKTRGQQVTLSCSPISGHRSVSWYQQTPGQGLQFLFEYFSETQRNKGNFPGRFSGRQFSNSRSEMNVSTLELGDSALYLCASSLGSTGNNEQFFGPGTRLTVL.

This clonotype was recorded a few times. The J gene is TRBJ2-1, the V gene TRBV7-8; 8 positions match TRBD2. The germline gives CDR1 SGHVS, CDR2 FQNEAQ. V was clipped by 5 bases and J by 4 bases; unmatched bases: 7. The CDR3 spans 15 residues. CDR3 sequence reads: CASSLTSGPYNEQFF. The CDR3 DNA reads TGTGCCAGCAGCCTTACTAGCGGTCCTTACAATGAGCAGTTCTTC.

This clonotype was seen a handful of times. The chain links TRBV10-3 to TRBJ2-3, with D perhaps matching TRBD2 (6 bases). Trimming cost V 6 bases and J 2 bases, with 21 bases left between them. The germline CDR1 and CDR2 sequences are ENHRY and SYGVKD. This CDR3 has 17 residues. The CDR3 sequence is CAISPKEGIISTDTQYF. The CDR3 DNA reads TGTGCCATCAGCCCCAAGGAGGGTATCATCTCCACAGATACGCAGTATTTT.

V gene TRBV6-5 combines with J gene TRBJ1-2; D unresolved. V was pared by 7 bases and J by 4 bases, with 16 bases between. CDR3 length: 14 residues. Per germline, CDR1 MNHEY and CDR2 SVGAGI. CDR3 DNA: TGTGCCAGCAATCCCACCTTGTCACGCTATGGCTACACCTTC. It codes for CASNPTLSRYGYTF.

This clonotype was seen a few times. This sequence joins TRBV27 and TRBJ2-2; 7 positions match TRBD1. Germline V gene lookup returns CDR1 MNHEY and CDR2 SMNVEV (reference sequence). The V and J ends lost 5 bases and 5 bases, in that order; junction bases with no gene match: 8. The length of the CDR3 is 15 residues. The CDR3 spells CASSIRGIETGELFF. The CDR3 DNA follows: TGTGCCAGCAGTATCAGGGGGATTGAAACCGGGGAGCTGTTTTTT.

The CDR3 loop reads CASSLEAGSFGYGYTF. The CDR3 DNA sequence: TGTGCCAGCAGCTTAGAGGCGGGATCGTTTGGCTATGGCTACACCTTC. The chain has TRBV7-6 and TRBJ1-2; no firm D call. The CDR3 consists of 16 residues. Germline V gene sequence: CDR1 SGHVS, CDR2 FNYEAQ. V was pared by 1 base and J by 4 bases, with 16 bases between.